This record covers a single T cell receptor beta chain. Its binding antigen is unknown. The input lacks base qualities; no much larger clone sits a single base away. Each collaborating institution followed its own protocols to collect whole blood in K2EDTA tubes. Collaborator samples were shipped for TCRbeta analysis as frozen whole blood, isolated PBMCs, or DNA extracted from either sample type. The sample comes from a study of blood T cell repertoires in COVID-19 (dated by TCRdb to the early 2020s). About the full investigation: The collaborator samples originated in the United States, Italy and Spain and spanned the acute and convalescent phases of COVID-19. Deeply sampled blood TCRbeta repertoires from subjects exposed to, actively infected with, or recovered from COVID-19 were included in the dataset. The samples were drawn from the first 160 participants of the ongoing ImmuneRACE study and from 1,254 subjects provided by 6 global collaborators. The prospective study material was composed of cDNA or gDNA derived from T cells, B-cell-depleted T cells, or PBMCs. Sample metadata almost always included a de-identified subject ID, COVID-19 status, age in years and sex. The repertoires were made available in a free public database intended to serve as a resource for research on the immune response to SARS-CoV-2. HLA class I and class II types, where available, came from metadata supplied by the sample provider rather than from assay-based typing.

Overall study results and their limits: Clinical and demographic metadata were provided uncurated, with the amount varying by source and participant.

The CDR3, cysteine through phenylalanine, is 15 amino acids long. CDR3 DNA only is kept here, 45 bases in frame from base 1. From V the trimming removes 6 bases and from J it removes 5 bases, while the gene matches leave 9 bases of the junction unaccounted for. Taken from the germline V gene, the CDR1 and CDR2 loops are MRHNA and SNTAGT. TCRbeta CDR3 regions were amplified from genomic DNA using the immunoSEQ Assay, a bias-controlled multiplex PCR. In the source study's methods: Within the assay, amplification of reference gene primers was used to estimate how many nucleated cells each sample contained. Sequence reads were collapsed and filtered to measure the absolute abundance of every unique TCRbeta CDR3 rearrangement. Productive Simpson clonality was computed per sample as the square root of Simpson's diversity index over productive rearrangements. The source is immuneACCESS, and TCRdb retained only in-frame sequences with V and J called. Part of the clones is not carried over; for the studies checked, unresolved V genes explain less than half of this, and the remainder is unexplained. Clone size and the V and J calls come from that table; the DNA yielded D and trimming. The sample includes 60,000 to 70,000 clones, with 80% to 90% observed a single time. The ten largest clones represent approximately 14% of the sample.

The TCR comes from a man older than 75 with acute or convalescent COVID-19. The rearrangement combines TRBV6-4 with TRBJ2-1; TRBD2 lines up with 8 middle nucleotides. What was sequenced was peripheral blood. The bases read TGTGCCAGCAGCCCGGGACTAGAGGGAAACAATGAGCAGTTCTTC. This is translated as CASSPGLEGNNEQFF.